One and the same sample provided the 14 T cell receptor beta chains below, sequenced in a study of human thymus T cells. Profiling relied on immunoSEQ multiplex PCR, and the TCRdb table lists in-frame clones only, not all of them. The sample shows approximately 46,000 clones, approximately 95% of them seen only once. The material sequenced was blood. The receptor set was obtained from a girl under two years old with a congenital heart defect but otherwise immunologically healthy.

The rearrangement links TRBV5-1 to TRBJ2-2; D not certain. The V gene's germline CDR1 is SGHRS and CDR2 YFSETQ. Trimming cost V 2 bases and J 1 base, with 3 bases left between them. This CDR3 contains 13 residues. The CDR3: CASSLQNTGELFF. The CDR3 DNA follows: TGCGCCAGCAGCTTACAGAACACCGGGGAGCTGTTTTTT.

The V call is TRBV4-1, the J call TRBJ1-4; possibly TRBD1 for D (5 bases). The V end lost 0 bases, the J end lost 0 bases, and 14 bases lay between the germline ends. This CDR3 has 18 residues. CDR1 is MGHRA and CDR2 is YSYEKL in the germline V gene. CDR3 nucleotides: TGCGCCAGCAGCCAAGAAGGGGTTCCGGGCTCAACTAATGAAAAACTGTTTTTT. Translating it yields CASSQEGVPGSTNEKLFF.

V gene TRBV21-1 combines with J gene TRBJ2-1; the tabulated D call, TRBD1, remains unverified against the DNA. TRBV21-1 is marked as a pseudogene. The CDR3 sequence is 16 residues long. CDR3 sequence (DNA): TGTGCCAGCAGCTACCCAGGCGTTCCCTCCTACAATGAGCAGTTCTTC. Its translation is CASSYPGVPSYNEQFF.

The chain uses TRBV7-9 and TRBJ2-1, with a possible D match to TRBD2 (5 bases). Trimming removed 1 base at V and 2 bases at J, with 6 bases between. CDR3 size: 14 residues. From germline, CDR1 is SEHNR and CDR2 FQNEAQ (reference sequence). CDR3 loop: CASSLDGAYNEQFF. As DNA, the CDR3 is TGTGCCAGCAGCTTAGACGGGGCCTACAATGAGCAGTTCTTC.

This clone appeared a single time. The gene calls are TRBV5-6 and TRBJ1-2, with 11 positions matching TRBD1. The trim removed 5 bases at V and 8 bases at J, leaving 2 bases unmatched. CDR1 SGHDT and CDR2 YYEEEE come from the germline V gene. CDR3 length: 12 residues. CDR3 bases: TGTGCCAGCAGGGGACAGGGGGGCGGCTACACCTTC. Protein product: CASRGQGGGYTF.

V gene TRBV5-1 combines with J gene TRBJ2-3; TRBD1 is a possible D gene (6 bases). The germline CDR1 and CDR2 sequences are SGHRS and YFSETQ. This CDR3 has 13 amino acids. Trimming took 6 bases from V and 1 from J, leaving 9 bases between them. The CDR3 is CASTRQGTDTQYF. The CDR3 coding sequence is TGCGCCAGCACCCGACAGGGCACAGATACGCAGTATTTT.

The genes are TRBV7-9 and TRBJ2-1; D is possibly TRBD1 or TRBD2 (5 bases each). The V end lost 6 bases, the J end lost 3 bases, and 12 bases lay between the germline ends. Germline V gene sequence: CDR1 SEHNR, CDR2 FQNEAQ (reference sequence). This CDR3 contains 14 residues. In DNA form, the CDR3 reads TGTGCCAGCAGGGGGGTCATATACTACAATGAGCAGTTCTTC. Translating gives CASRGVIYYNEQFF.

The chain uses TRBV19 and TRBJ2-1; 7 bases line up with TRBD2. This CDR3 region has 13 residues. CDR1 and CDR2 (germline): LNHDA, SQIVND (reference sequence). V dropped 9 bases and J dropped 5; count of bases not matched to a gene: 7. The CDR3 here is CASGRPVDNEQFF. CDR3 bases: TGTGCCAGCGGGAGGCCGGTGGACAATGAGCAGTTCTTC.

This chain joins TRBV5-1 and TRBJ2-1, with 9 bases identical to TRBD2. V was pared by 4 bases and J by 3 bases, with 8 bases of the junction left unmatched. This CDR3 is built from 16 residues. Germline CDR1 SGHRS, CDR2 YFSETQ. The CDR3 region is CASSRGAGGGYNEQFF. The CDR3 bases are TGCGCCAGCAGCCGGGGAGCGGGAGGAGGCTACAATGAGCAGTTCTTC.

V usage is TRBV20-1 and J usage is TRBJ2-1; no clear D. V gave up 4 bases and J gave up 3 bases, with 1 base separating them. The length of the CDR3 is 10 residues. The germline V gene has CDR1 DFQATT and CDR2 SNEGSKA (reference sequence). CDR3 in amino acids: CSANYNEQFF. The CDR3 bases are TGCAGTGCTAACTACAATGAGCAGTTCTTC.

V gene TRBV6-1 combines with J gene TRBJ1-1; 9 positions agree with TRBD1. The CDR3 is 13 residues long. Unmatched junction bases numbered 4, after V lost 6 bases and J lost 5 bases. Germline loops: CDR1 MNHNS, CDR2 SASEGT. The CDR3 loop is CASSGQGITEAFF. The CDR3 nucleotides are TGTGCCAGCAGCGGACAGGGGATTACTGAAGCTTTCTTT.

The CDR3: CATTQGGQSSYNEQFF. The CDR3 nucleotides read TGTGCCACGACCCAGGGGGGTCAGAGCTCCTACAATGAGCAGTTCTTC. The chain carries TRBV10-3 and TRBJ2-1, with TRBD1 as a possible D gene (7 bases). CDR3 length equals 16 residues. The V gene lost 10 bases and the J gene lost 0 bases, with 19 bases spanning the gap. Germline V gene data show CDR1 as ENHRY and CDR2 as SYGVKD.

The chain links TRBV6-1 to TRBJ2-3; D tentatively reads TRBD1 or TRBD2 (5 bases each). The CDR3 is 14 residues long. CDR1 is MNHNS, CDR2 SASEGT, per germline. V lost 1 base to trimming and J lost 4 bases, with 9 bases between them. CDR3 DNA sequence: TGTGCCAGCAGTGAAGGAGGGGTGGCAGATACGCAGTATTTT. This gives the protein CASSEGGVADTQYF.

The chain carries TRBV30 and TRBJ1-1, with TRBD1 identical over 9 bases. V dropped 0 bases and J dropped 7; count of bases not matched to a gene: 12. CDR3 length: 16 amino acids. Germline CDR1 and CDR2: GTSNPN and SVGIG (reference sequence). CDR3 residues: CAWSVGEYRGLGEAFF. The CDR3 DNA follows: TGTGCCTGGAGTGTTGGGGAATACAGGGGGCTCGGTGAAGCTTTCTTT.